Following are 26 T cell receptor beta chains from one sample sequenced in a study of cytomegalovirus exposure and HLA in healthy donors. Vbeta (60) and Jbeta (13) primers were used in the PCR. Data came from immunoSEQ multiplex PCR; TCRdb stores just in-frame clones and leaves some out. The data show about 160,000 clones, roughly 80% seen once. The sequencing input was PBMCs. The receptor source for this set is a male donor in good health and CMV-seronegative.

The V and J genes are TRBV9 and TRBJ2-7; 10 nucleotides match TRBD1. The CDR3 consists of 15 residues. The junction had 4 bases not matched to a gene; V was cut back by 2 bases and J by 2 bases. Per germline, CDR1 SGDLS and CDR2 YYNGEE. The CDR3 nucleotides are TGTGCCAGCAGCGTCGGGACAGGGGTAACCTACGAGCAGTACTTC. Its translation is CASSVGTGVTYEQYF.

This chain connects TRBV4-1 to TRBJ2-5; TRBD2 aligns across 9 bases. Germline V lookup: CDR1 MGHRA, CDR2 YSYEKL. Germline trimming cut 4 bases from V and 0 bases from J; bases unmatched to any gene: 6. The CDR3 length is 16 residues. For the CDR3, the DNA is TGCGCCAGCAGCCTGGGACTAGCACACAACCAAGAGACCCAGTACTTC. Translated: CASSLGLAHNQETQYF.

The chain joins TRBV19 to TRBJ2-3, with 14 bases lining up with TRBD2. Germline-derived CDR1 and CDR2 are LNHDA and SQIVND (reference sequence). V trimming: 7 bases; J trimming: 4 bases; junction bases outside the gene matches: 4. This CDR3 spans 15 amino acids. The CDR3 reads CASTPGLAGADTQYF. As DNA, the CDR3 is TGTGCCAGTACTCCGGGACTAGCGGGAGCAGATACGCAGTATTTT.

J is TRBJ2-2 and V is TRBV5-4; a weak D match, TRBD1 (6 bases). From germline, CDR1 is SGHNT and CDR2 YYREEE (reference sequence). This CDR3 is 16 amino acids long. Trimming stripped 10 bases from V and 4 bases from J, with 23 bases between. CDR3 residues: CAGTRDTSRSTGELFF. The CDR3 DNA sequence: TGTGCCGGAACCCGGGACACCTCAAGAAGCACCGGGGAGCTGTTTTTT.

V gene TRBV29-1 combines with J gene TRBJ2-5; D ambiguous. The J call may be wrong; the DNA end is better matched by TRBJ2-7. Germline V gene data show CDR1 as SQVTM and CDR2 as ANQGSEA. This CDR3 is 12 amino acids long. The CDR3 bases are TGCAGCGTGTCAGCGAGCTCCTACGAGCAGTACTTC. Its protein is CSVSASSYEQYF.

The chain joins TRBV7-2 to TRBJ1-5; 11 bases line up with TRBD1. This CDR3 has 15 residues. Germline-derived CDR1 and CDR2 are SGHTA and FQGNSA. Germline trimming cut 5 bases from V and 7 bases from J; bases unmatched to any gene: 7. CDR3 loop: CASSPSGQGGQPQHF. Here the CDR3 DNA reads TGTGCCAGCAGCCCTTCGGGACAGGGGGGCCAGCCCCAGCATTTT.

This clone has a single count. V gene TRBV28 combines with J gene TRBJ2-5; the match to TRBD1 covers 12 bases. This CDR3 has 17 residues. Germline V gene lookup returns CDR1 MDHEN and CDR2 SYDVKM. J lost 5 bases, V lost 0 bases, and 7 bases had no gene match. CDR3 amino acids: CASSLWGPGQGAETQYF. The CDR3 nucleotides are TGTGCCAGCAGTTTATGGGGACCGGGACAGGGGGCGGAGACCCAGTACTTC.

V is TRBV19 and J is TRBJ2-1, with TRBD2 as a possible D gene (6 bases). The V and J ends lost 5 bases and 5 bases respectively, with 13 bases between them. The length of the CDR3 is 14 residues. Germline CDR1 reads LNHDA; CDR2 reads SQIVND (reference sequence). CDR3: CASSPTSAHNEQFF. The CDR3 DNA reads TGTGCCAGTAGTCCGACTAGTGCGCACAATGAGCAGTTCTTC.

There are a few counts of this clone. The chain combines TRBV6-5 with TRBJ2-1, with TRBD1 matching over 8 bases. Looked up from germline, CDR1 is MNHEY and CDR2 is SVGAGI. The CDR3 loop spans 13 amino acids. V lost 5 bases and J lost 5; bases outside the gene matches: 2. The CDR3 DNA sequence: TGTGCCAGCAGTATGACAGGGGACAATGAGCAGTTCTTC. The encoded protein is CASSMTGDNEQFF.

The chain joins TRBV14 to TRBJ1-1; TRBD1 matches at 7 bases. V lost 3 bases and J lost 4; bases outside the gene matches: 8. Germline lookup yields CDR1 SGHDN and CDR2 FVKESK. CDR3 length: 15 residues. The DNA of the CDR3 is TGTGCCAGCAGCCATCGACAGGGAGCGGGCACTGAAGCTTTCTTT. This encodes CASSHRQGAGTEAFF.

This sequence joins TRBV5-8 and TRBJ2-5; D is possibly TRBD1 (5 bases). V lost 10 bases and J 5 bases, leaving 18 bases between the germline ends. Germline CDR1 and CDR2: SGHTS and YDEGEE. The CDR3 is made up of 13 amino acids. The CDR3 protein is CAGYHRTRETQYF. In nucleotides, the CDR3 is TGTGCCGGATACCACAGGACCCGGGAGACCCAGTACTTC.

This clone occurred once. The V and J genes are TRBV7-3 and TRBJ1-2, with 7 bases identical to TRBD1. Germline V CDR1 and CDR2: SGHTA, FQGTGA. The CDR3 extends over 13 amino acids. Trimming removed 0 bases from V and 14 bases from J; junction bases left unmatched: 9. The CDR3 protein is CASSLTGTEDLTF. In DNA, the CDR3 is TGTGCCAGCAGCTTAACGGGGACAGAGGATTTAACCTTC.

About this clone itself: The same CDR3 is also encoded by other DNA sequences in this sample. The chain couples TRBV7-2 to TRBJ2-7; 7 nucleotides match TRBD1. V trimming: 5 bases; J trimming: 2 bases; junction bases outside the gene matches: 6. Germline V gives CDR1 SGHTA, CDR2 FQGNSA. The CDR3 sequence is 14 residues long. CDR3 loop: CASSRDRAAYEQYF. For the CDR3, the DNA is TGTGCCAGCAGCCGCGACAGGGCAGCCTACGAGCAGTACTTC.

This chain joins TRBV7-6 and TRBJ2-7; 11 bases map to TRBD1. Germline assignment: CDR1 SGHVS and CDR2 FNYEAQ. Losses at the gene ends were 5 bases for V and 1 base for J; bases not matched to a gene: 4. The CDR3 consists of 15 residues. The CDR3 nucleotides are TGTGCCAGCAGCCCAGGACAGGGGGCATCCTACGAGCAGTACTTC. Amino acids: CASSPGQGASYEQYF. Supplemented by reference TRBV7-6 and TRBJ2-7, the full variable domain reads GAGVSQSPRYKVTKRGQDVALRCDPISGHVSLYWYRQALGQGPEFLTYFNYEAQQDKSGLPNDRFSAERPEGSISTLTIQRTEQRDSAMYRCASSPGQGASYEQYFGPGTRLTVT.

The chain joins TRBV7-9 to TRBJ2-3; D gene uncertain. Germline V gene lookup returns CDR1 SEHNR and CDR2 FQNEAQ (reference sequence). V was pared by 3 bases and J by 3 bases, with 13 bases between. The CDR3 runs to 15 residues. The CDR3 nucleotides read TGTGCCAGCAGCTTTGAGATCTTTCGGACAGATACGCAGTATTTT. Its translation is CASSFEIFRTDTQYF.

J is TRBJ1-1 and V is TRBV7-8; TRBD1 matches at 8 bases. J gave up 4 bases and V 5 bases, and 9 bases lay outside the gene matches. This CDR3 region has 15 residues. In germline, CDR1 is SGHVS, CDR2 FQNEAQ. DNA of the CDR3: TGTGCCAGCAGCACGCAGGGGGCGCGGGTCACTGAAGCTTTCTTT. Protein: CASSTQGARVTEAFF. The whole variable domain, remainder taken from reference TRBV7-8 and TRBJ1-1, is GAGVSQSPRYKVAKRGQDVALRCDPISGHVSLFWYQQALGQGPEFLTYFQNEAQLDKSGLPSDRFFAERPEGSVSTLKIQRTQQEDSAVYLCASSTQGARVTEAFFGQGTRLTVV.

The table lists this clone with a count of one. CDR3 in DNA: TGTGCCAGTATCCCTGATTGGACAGGGCTTCGTGGCTACACCTTC. It yields the protein CASIPDWTGLRGYTF. The chain recombines TRBV19 with TRBJ1-2, with 8 bases identical to TRBD1. The CDR3 totals 15 residues. V shed 7 bases, J shed 7 bases, and the junction held 14 bases outside the gene matches. The germline gives CDR1 LNHDA, CDR2 SQIVND (reference sequence). The full variable domain, its missing parts supplied by reference TRBV19 and TRBJ1-2, is DGGITQSPKYLFRKEGQNVTLSCEQNLNHDAMYWYRQDPGQGLRLIYYSQIVNDFQKGDIAEGYSVSREKKESFPLTVTSAQKNPTAFYLCASIPDWTGLRGYTFGSGTRLTVV.

The CDR3: CASSNQGRDQPQHF. In DNA form, the CDR3 reads TGTGCCAGTAGTAATCAAGGCAGGGATCAGCCCCAGCATTTT. V is TRBV19 and J is TRBJ1-5; D is perhaps TRBD1 (5 bases). Trimming took 4 bases from V and 5 from J, leaving 12 bases between them. This CDR3 contains 14 residues. CDR1 is LNHDA, CDR2 SQIVND, per germline (reference sequence).

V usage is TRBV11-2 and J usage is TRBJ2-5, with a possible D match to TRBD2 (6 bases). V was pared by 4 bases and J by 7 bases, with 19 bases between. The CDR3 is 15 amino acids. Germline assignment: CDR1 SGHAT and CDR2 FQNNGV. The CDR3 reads CASSSRLNTRGTQYF. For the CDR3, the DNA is TGTGCCAGCAGCTCCCGACTCAACACGCGGGGGACCCAGTACTTC.

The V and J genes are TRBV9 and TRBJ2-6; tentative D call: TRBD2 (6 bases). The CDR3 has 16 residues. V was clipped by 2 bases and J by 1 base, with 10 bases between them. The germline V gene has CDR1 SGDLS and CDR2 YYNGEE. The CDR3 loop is CASSVGGRSGANVLTF. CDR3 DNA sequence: TGTGCCAGCAGCGTCGGGGGACGTTCTGGGGCCAACGTCCTGACTTTC.

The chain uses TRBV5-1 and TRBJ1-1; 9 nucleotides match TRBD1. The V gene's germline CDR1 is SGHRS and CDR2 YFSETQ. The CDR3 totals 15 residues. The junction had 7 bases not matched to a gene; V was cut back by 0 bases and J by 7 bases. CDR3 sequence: CASSLAPGQGGEAFF. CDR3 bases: TGCGCCAGCAGCTTGGCCCCGGGACAGGGCGGTGAAGCTTTCTTT.

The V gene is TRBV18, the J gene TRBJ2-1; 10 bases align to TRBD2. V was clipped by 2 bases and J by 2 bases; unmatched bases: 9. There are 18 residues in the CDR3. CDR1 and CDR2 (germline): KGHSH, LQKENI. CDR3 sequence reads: CASSPEVAGGNAYNEQFF. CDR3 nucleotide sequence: TGTGCCAGCTCACCAGAGGTAGCGGGAGGCAACGCCTACAATGAGCAGTTCTTC.

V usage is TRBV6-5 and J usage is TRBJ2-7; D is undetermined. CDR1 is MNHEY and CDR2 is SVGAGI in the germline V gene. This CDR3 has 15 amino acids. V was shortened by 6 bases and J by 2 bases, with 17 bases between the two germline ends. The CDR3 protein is CASSHRFEFAYEQYF. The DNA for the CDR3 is TGTGCCAGCAGCCACCGGTTCGAATTCGCCTACGAGCAGTACTTC.

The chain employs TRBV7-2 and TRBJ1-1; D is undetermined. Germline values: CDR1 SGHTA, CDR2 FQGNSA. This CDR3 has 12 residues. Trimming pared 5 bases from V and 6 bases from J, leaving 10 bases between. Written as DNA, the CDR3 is TGTGCCAGCAGCCCAGTCCTCTCTGAAGCTTTCTTT. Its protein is CASSPVLSEAFF.

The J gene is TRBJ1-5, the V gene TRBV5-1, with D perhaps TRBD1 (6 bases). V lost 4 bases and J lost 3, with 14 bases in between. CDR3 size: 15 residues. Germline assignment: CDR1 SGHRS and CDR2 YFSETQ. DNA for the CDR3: TGCGCCAGCAGCCCTAGGGGGGGCCCCAATCAGCCCCAGCATTTT. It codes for CASSPRGGPNQPQHF.

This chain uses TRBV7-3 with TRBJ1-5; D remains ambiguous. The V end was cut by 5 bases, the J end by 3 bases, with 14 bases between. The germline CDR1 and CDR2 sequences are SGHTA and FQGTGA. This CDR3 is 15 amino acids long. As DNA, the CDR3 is TGTGCCAGCAGCGCACACCCCAGGTCCAATCAGCCCCAGCATTTT. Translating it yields CASSAHPRSNQPQHF.